This TCR beta chain was retrieved from a study of cytomegalovirus exposure and HLA in healthy donors. This clone was observed a handful of times. CDR3 size: 15 residues. Germline loops: CDR1 KGHSH, CDR2 LQKENI. V was trimmed by 4 bases and J by 3 bases, leaving 15 bases between them. This PCR relied on a set of 60 Vbeta primers and 13 Jbeta primers. TCRdb's table, derived via immunoSEQ multiplex PCR, lists solely in-frame clones and lacks some. The profile shows roughly 89,000 clones, around 76% of them singletons. The sequence was obtained from a man aged 25-40 years in good health and CMV-seropositive. This chain connects TRBV18 to TRBJ1-1; D might be TRBD1 (6 bases). Sequencing was carried out using PBMCs. The CDR3 nucleotides are TGTGCCAGCTCACTCACGGACAGCGGGGACACTGAAGCTTTCTTT. Protein: CASSLTDSGDTEAFF.